A selection of T cell receptor beta chains follows, all from one sample in a study of blood T cell repertoires in COVID-19. The protocol was immunoSEQ multiplex PCR, while the TCRdb copy is restricted to in-frame clones and leaves out a portion. The sample holds about 270,000 clones, 80% to 90% seen once. Source material: PBMCs or T cells enriched from blood (not recorded which). The receptor source for this set is a woman in her 30s with acute COVID-19. CDR3s leave out the opening cysteine and the closing phenylalanine or tryptophan. Each record gives: V gene, J gene, CDR3 protein.

>TRBV28|TRBJ1-2
ASSDRVGGYT
>TRBV3-1/TRBV3-2|TRBJ2-2
ASSPGQVRGLNTGELF
>TRBV10-2|TRBJ1-1
ASSSEVTTEAF
>TRBV7-9|TRBJ1-6
ASSEQNSPLH
>TRBV28|TRBJ1-5
ASTLEGSRPGAPWPQH
>TRBV5-1|TRBJ2-1
ASSLGLAEANEQF
>TRBV6-5|TRBJ2-1
ASSIIAGGINEQF
>TRBV10-3|TRBJ1-2
AISESRDTYGYT
>TRBV6-6|TRBJ1-4
ASSYSGGQTNEKLF
>TRBV30|TRBJ2-1
AWSLRDRGYNEQF
>TRBV10-3|TRBJ1-3
AIRQEASGNTIY
>TRBV24-1|TRBJ2-3
ATSASLAGTTDTQY
>TRBV28|TRBJ1-2
ASRVIGQKNYGYT
>TRBV19|TRBJ1-4
ASSITAGNNEKLF
>TRBV19|TRBJ1-5
ASTSIGENQPQH
>TRBV19|TRBJ2-1
ASSIAGGPYNEQF
>TRBV5-5|TRBJ2-3
ASSLGIDTDTQY
>TRBV27|TRBJ1-6
ASSPTSGGERLYNSPLH
>TRBV10-2|TRBJ2-1
ASLNVAYSYNEQF
>TRBV21-1|TRBJ2-2
ASTTENKTGELF
>TRBV7-2|TRBJ2-1
ASSLPFIGTYNEQF
>TRBV28|TRBJ1-1
ASSVRQTEAF
>TRBV29-1|TRBJ1-2
SVEGSGLYGYT
>TRBV7-8|TRBJ2-4
ASSLAAERKNDGNIQY
>TRBV30|TRBJ1-1
AWSLRGLAGGTLNTEAF
>TRBV24-1|TRBJ2-7
ATSSTDTSSYEQY
>TRBV4-3|TRBJ2-4
ASSQERFSKNIQY
>TRBV28|TRBJ1-6
ASGGTVYNSPLH
>TRBV6-5|TRBJ2-1
ASRQTGGRNEQF
>TRBV24-1|TRBJ2-3
ATSDSSGLASTDTQY
>TRBV20-1|TRBJ2-1
SASRSGSFYNEQF
>TRBV6-5|TRBJ1-6
ASSLVGGSPLH
>TRBV5-1|TRBJ2-3
ASSPTTDTQY
>TRBV10-3|TRBJ2-3
AISDRLAGVESTDTQY
>TRBV3-1/TRBV3-2|TRBJ2-1
ASSQDQGGPYNEQF
>TRBV2|TRBJ1-2
ASMWTGGGYT
>TRBV6-2/TRBV6-3|TRBJ2-1
ASSFEEKAARHNEQF
>TRBV27|TRBJ2-3
ANSTTGRWEADTQY
>TRBV30|TRBJ2-1
AWMMSGEQF
>TRBV5-1|TRBJ2-5
ASSLNSGGPFETQY
>TRBV6-5|TRBJ1-2
ASSLSGGSGYT
>TRBV18|TRBJ1-3
ASSPGTDSGNTIY
>TRBV9|TRBJ1-2
ASSPGTGQGAST
>TRBV24-1|TRBJ2-2
AATSGFTGELF
>TRBV19|TRBJ2-7
ASSGTSSSYEQY
>TRBV28|TRBJ1-5
ASSRFRDRGHQPQH
>TRBV5-4|TRBJ2-1
ASLGQGHYSYNEQF
>TRBV27|TRBJ2-7
ASILAGGVEEQY
>TRBV19|TRBJ2-1
ASSMGGNSYNEQF
>TRBV5-1|TRBJ1-4
ASSLTTGGTNEKLF